This is a list of T cell receptor beta chains from one sample in a study of a mutant IDH1 vaccine in newly diagnosed glioma. Antigens for these TCRs are unknown. Libraries were prepared by immunoSEQ multiplex PCR; TCRdb keeps only in-frame clonotypes and omits some of them. The sample consists of over 75,000 clones, 81% of them appearing once. Sequenced material: PBMCs, taken from a glioma patient whose treatment included an IDH1 peptide vaccine. The source of these receptors is a man aged 35-49 years with glioma. Each CDR3 is given with its conserved first and last residue. A D gene is named only where the DNA matches it firmly. Not every row has a clone size; where given, it reads once, few, many or a size class.

V	J	size	D	CDR3	DNA
TRBV5-1	TRBJ2-7	.	.	CASSFLHEQYF	TGCGCCAGCAGCTTCTTGCACGAGCAGTACTTC
TRBV5-6	TRBJ1-4	.	.	CASSLAGGEKLFF	TGTGCCAGCAGCTTGGCAGGCGGTGAAAAACTGTTTTTT
TRBV7-9	TRBJ1-3	.	.	CASSPGWRGRGNTIYF	TGCGCCAGCAGCCCCGGGTGGAGGGGGAGAGGAAACACCATATATTTT
TRBV9	TRBJ1-2	.	.	CASSVDGDYGYTF	TGTGCCAGCAGCGTAGACGGGGACTATGGCTACACCTTC
TRBV7-9	TRBJ2-1	.	.	CASSSDSVTYNEQFF	TGTGCCAGCAGCTCCGACAGCGTGACCTACAATGAGCAGTTCTTC
TRBV5-1	TRBJ1-3	.	.	CASSFVGQGNTIYF	TGCGCCAGCAGCTTTGTCGGACAAGGAAACACCATATATTTT
TRBV11-2	TRBJ1-2	few	TRBD1	CASSRTRQGSYTF	TGTGCCAGCAGCCGTACACGACAGGGTTCCTACACCTTC
TRBV5-8	TRBJ1-2	once	TRBD1	CASSFRQGDGYTF	TGTGCCAGCAGCTTCAGACAGGGAGATGGCTACACCTTC
TRBV18	TRBJ2-5	.	.	CASSPPGMETQYF	TGTGCCAGCTCACCACCAGGGATGGAGACCCAGTACTTC
TRBV27	TRBJ2-7	.	.	CASRPGQVSYEQYF	TGTGCCAGCAGACCCGGACAAGTCTCCTACGAGCAGTACTTC
TRBV7-2	TRBJ2-2	.	.	CASSLGPSTGELFF	TGTGCCAGCAGCCTTGGGCCAAGCACCGGGGAGCTGTTTTTT
TRBV18	TRBJ1-2	.	.	CASSLLLRDTANYGYTF	TGTGCCAGCTCACTCCTCCTCCGGGACACAGCTAACTATGGCTACACCTTC
TRBV27	TRBJ1-2	.	.	CASSFQGHSNYGYTF	TGTGCCAGCAGTTTCCAGGGCCACTCCAACTATGGCTACACCTTC
TRBV27	TRBJ1-5	once	.	CASSLFEGNQPQHF	TGTGCCAGCAGTTTATTTGAGGGGAACCAGCCCCAGCATTTT
TRBV25-1	TRBJ2-2	.	.	CASSAIGVRGATGELFF	TGTGCCAGCAGCGCTATCGGGGTCAGGGGGGCAACCGGGGAGCTGTTTTTT
TRBV10-3	TRBJ1-6	.	.	CAIRAGGAGSPLHF	TGTGCCATCAGGGCCGGGGGCGCCGGTTCACCCCTCCACTTT
TRBV21-1	TRBJ2-3	.	.	CASRYDTQYF	TGTGCCAGCAGGTACGATACGCAGTATTTT
TRBV7-9	TRBJ1-2	.	TRBD1	CASSPRQGWQYGYTF	TGTGCCAGCAGCCCTAGACAGGGGTGGCAGTATGGCTACACCTTC
TRBV7-8	TRBJ1-1	.	.	CASSAYMNTEAFF	TGTGCCAGCAGCGCGTACATGAACACTGAAGCTTTCTTT
TRBV5-4	TRBJ2-3	.	TRBD1	CASSLQGPDTQYF	TGTGCCAGCAGCCTACAGGGGCCAGATACGCAGTATTTT
TRBV6-6	TRBJ2-7	.	.	CASGQSSYEQYF	TGTGCCAGCGGACAGAGCTCCTACGAGCAGTACTTC
TRBV11-2	TRBJ2-5	.	TRBD2	CASSLNSGFGETQYF	TGTGCCAGCAGCTTGAATAGCGGGTTTGGGGAGACCCAGTACTTC
TRBV10-2	TRBJ1-5	.	TRBD1	CASNQGQFNQPQHF	TGCGCCAGCAACCAGGGACAGTTCAATCAGCCCCAGCATTTT
TRBV7-9	TRBJ2-1	.	.	CASSLGGGGWNEQFF	TGTGCCAGCAGCTTAGGTGGAGGGGGCTGGAATGAGCAGTTCTTC
TRBV5-1	TRBJ2-5	.	.	CASSLRAVQETQYF	TGCGCCAGCAGCTTGAGGGCAGTCCAAGAGACCCAGTACTTC
TRBV5-6	TRBJ1-5	.	TRBD1	CASSSGTGNLNQPQHF	TGTGCCAGCAGCTCCGGGACAGGAAATCTCAATCAGCCCCAGCATTTT
TRBV5-1	TRBJ2-6	.	.	CASSLAVGANVLTF	TGCGCCAGCAGCTTGGCCGTCGGGGCCAACGTCCTGACTTTC
TRBV5-1	TRBJ1-5	.	TRBD1	CASSSTGGSNQPQHF	TGCGCCAGCAGCTCGACAGGGGGCTCCAATCAGCCCCAGCATTTT
TRBV27	TRBJ2-4	.	.	CASRPYSLAKNIQYF	TGTGCCAGCAGACCATATTCTCTAGCCAAAAACATTCAGTACTTC
TRBV10-3	TRBJ2-1	few	.	CAISGGHYNEQFF	TGTGCCATCAGTGGGGGACACTACAATGAGCAGTTCTTC
TRBV13	TRBJ2-1	.	TRBD2	CASSSETPPAGGRYNEQFF	TGTGCCAGCAGCTCAGAAACCCCCCCAGCGGGGGGGCGATACAATGAGCAGTTCTTC
TRBV5-8	TRBJ1-5	.	.	CASSLDGQYSNQPQHF	TGTGCCAGCAGCTTGGACGGGCAGTATAGCAATCAGCCCCAGCATTTT
TRBV19	TRBJ2-1	.	TRBD2	CASSIRLAEDNEQFF	TGTGCCAGTAGTATAAGACTAGCGGAAGACAATGAGCAGTTCTTC
TRBV5-5	TRBJ1-2	.	TRBD1	CASSFWGQGNGYTF	TGTGCCAGCAGCTTCTGGGGACAGGGAAATGGCTACACCTTC
TRBV5-4	TRBJ2-1	.	.	CASSLVPSGGGNEQFF	TGTGCCAGCAGCTTGGTTCCTAGCGGAGGGGGCAATGAGCAGTTCTTC
TRBV6-5	TRBJ2-2	.	TRBD2	CASRGEGDTGELFF	TGTGCCAGCAGAGGGGAGGGTGACACCGGGGAGCTGTTTTTT
TRBV30	TRBJ2-3	.	.	CAWTSRQRGGTDTQYF	TGTGCCTGGACCAGCCGCCAGCGAGGAGGCACAGATACGCAGTATTTT
TRBV19	TRBJ2-2	few	.	CASDSQANTGELFF	TGTGCCAGTGACTCACAGGCGAACACCGGGGAGCTGTTTTTT
TRBV28	TRBJ2-3	once	TRBD1	CASRGTGGPDTQYF	TGTGCCAGCAGAGGGACAGGGGGCCCGGATACGCAGTATTTT
TRBV29-1	TRBJ1-4	.	.	CSVGGFNEKLFF	TGCAGCGTCGGGGGTTTTAATGAAAAACTGTTTTTT